Listed below are T cell receptor beta chains from one sample, sequenced in a study of T cell clonotyping in hematopoietic cell transplantation. Assay used: immunoSEQ multiplex PCR; TCRdb lists only in-frame clones, some missing. This sample carries roughly 48,000 clones, about four fifths of them seen once, and the ten largest clones take 5% to 6.5%. This sample comprised peripheral blood mononuclear cells, obtained before stem cell transplant. Receptor source: a man in his fifties or sixties with myelodysplastic syndrome. Some clones in this sample may be carry-over from other donors' samples. CDR3s include the opening cysteine and the closing phenylalanine or tryptophan. A D gene is named only where the DNA matches it firmly. Some rows have no size entry. The others give once, few or many, or a class for an expanded clone.

D gene,CDR3 length,J gene,clone size,V gene,CDR3 protein,CDR3 DNA
-,14,TRBJ1-3,-,TRBV30,CAWSPNHSGNTIYF,TGTGCCTGGAGTCCCAACCACTCTGGAAACACCATATATTTT
-,16,TRBJ2-1,-,TRBV10-3,CAISEPLFAQGNEQFF,TGTGCCATCAGTGAGCCTTTGTTTGCCCAGGGCAATGAGCAGTTCTTC
-,16,TRBJ2-1,-,TRBV7-6,CASSLAGGGSYNEQFF,TGTGCCAGCAGCTTAGCGGGTGGTGGGTCCTACAATGAGCAGTTCTTC
-,16,TRBJ2-2,-,TRBV14,CASSRRVDSNTGELFF,TGTGCCAGCAGTCGGCGGGTTGATTCGAACACCGGGGAGCTGTTTTTT
-,13,TRBJ1-1,-,TRBV30,CAWSVLRAAEAFF,TGTGCCTGGAGTGTACTCAGGGCCGCTGAAGCTTTCTTT
TRBD1,15,TRBJ1-1,-,TRBV5-1,CASSLLKTGSAEAFF,TGCGCCAGCAGCTTACTAAAGACAGGGTCGGCTGAAGCTTTCTTT
-,15,TRBJ1-1,few,TRBV5-1,CASSRGTFMNTEAFF,TGCGCCAGCAGCCGAGGGACTTTCATGAACACTGAAGCTTTCTTT
TRBD1,15,TRBJ1-2,-,TRBV2,CASSAGTGTNYGYTF,TGTGCCAGCAGCGCCGGGACAGGGACTAACTATGGCTACACCTTC
-,13,TRBJ1-5,-,TRBV30,CAWSVANQGVKHF,TGTGCCTGGAGTGTTGCCAACCAGGGTGTCAAGCATTTT
TRBD1,14,TRBJ2-7,-,TRBV11-3,CASSQQGHGYEQYF,TGTGCCAGCAGCCAACAGGGGCATGGGTACGAGCAGTACTTC
-,14,TRBJ2-7,-,TRBV6-6,CASSYSSGTNEQYF,TGTGCCAGCAGTTATTCATCCGGGACGAACGAGCAGTACTTC
-,15,TRBJ1-6,-,TRBV19,CASSKSLRGGSPLHF,TGTGCCAGTAGTAAATCGTTGAGGGGAGGATCACCCCTCCACTTT
-,15,TRBJ1-1,-,TRBV19,CASSPWDDMNTEAFF,TGTGCCAGTAGTCCCTGGGACGATATGAACACTGAAGCTTTCTTT
-,14,TRBJ2-7,-,TRBV6-5,CASSLRRDSYEQYF,TGTGCCAGCAGTCTCCGCAGGGACTCCTACGAGCAGTACTTC
-,14,TRBJ1-4,-,TRBV28,CASSTGRTNEKLFF,TGTGCCAGCAGTACAGGTAGAACTAATGAAAAACTGTTTTTT
TRBD2,18,TRBJ2-3,-,TRBV7-6,CASSLGLAGGASTDTQYF,TGTGCCAGCAGCTTGGGACTAGCGGGGGGGGCGAGCACAGATACGCAGTATTTT
-,15,TRBJ1-1,-,TRBV7-2,CASSRGRAGITEAFF,TGTGCCAGCAGCCGGGGGAGGGCAGGTATCACTGAAGCTTTCTTT
-,13,TRBJ1-5,-,TRBV28,CASLGGAKGPQHF,TGTGCCAGTCTAGGGGGGGCAAAGGGGCCCCAGCATTTT
-,15,TRBJ2-7,once,TRBV7-2,CASKLSSAGSYEQYF,TGTGCCAGCAAATTATCATCCGCAGGGAGTTACGAGCAGTACTTC
TRBD1,13,TRBJ1-4,-,TRBV2,CASSVDRGQRRFF,TGTGCCAGCAGTGTCGACAGGGGCCAAAGACGGTTTTTT
TRBD1,14,TRBJ1-6,-,TRBV2,CASAMTGLVSPLHF,TGTGCCAGCGCAATGACAGGGTTGGTTTCACCCCTCCACTTT
-,13,TRBJ1-2,few,TRBV6-5,CASSYNGNYGYTF,TGTGCCAGCAGTTACAATGGTAACTATGGCTACACCTTC
TRBD2,15,TRBJ2-5,-,TRBV5-1,CASSLWAGDGETQYF,TGCGCCAGCAGCTTGTGGGCGGGGGATGGAGAGACCCAGTACTTC
-,16,TRBJ2-3,-,TRBV9,CASSVGGWGTTDTQYF,TGTGCCAGCAGCGTAGGAGGTTGGGGAACCACAGATACGCAGTATTTT
-,13,TRBJ2-5,-,TRBV15,CATSRDRKETQYF,TGTGCCACCAGCAGAGATCGGAAGGAGACCCAGTACTTC
-,16,TRBJ1-5,-,TRBV19,CASRARQDSFNQPQHF,TGTGCCAGTAGGGCCCGACAGGACAGTTTCAATCAGCCCCAGCATTTT
TRBD1,13,TRBJ1-2,once,TRBV29-1,CSVEGSGGRGKAF,TGCAGCGTTGAAGGTTCAGGGGGCCGGGGGAAGGCCTTC
-,14,TRBJ2-2,-,TRBV27,CASSLSQGTGELFF,TGTGCCAGCAGTTTATCGCAGGGGACCGGGGAGCTGTTTTTT
TRBD1,17,TRBJ1-2,-,TRBV4-3,CASSQDFRTGEVYGYTF,TGCGCCAGCAGCCAAGATTTTAGGACAGGCGAAGTCTATGGCTACACCTTC
-,12,TRBJ2-3,-,TRBV5-1,CASSLGGDTQYF,TGCGCCAGCAGCTTGGGAGGAGATACGCAGTATTTT
-,13,TRBJ1-5,-,TRBV15,CATSNGLDQPQHF,TGTGCCACCAGCAATGGGCTGGATCAGCCCCAGCATTTT
TRBD2,16,TRBJ2-5,-,TRBV5-1,CASSLDESGEGETQYF,TGCGCCAGCAGCTTGGACGAGAGTGGGGAGGGAGAGACCCAGTACTTC
TRBD1,14,TRBJ2-7,-,TRBV6-5,CASSYGQGVYEQYF,TGTGCCAGCAGTTACGGACAGGGGGTATACGAGCAGTACTTC
-,16,TRBJ1-6,-,TRBV27,CASSLQGAGYNSPLHF,TGTGCCAGCAGTTTACAGGGTGCGGGCTATAATTCACCCCTCCACTTT
TRBD1,17,TRBJ1-5,once,TRBV5-6,CASSRGQGTYSNQPQHF,TGTGCCAGCAGTCGTGGACAGGGGACATATAGCAATCAGCCCCAGCATTTT
-,16,TRBJ2-3,-,TRBV7-2,CASSFWGGANSDTQYF,TGTGCCAGCAGCTTCTGGGGGGGGGCCAACTCAGATACGCAGTATTTT
-,16,TRBJ1-5,-,TRBV27,CASSPSRLVGNQPQHF,TGTGCCAGCAGTCCCAGTAGATTGGTCGGCAATCAGCCCCAGCATTTT
-,13,TRBJ2-3,-,TRBV5-6,CASTPNPTDTQYF,TGTGCCAGCACCCCGAACCCTACAGATACGCAGTATTTT
-,17,TRBJ1-6,-,TRBV4-2,CASSQVHPPRGYSPLHF,TGTGCCAGCAGCCAAGTCCATCCCCCTCGGGGCTATTCACCCCTCCACTTT
TRBD1,15,TRBJ1-1,-,TRBV7-2,CASSLMGTGNTEAFF,TGTGCCAGCAGCTTAATGGGGACAGGGAACACTGAAGCTTTCTTT